This T cell receptor beta chain was retrieved from a study of response to subunit inactivated influenza vaccine. Study observations and caveats: Every seasonal influenza vaccination brings in few new T cells, the authors suggested.

TCRdb re-derived calls from the RT-PCR reads in MiXCR, one entry per CDR3 protein. This table has 500,000 to 550,000 distinct CDR3 sequences, roughly 7.9% appearing once. Of note for this clonotype: Its matching antigen is unknown.

The CDR3 extends over 13 amino acids. Trimming pared 6 bases from V and 1 base from J, leaving 8 bases between. Sequenced material: PBMCs from blood, taken approximately 25 months after vaccination. The chain carries TRBV12-3 or TRBV12-4 and TRBJ2-3; D is possibly TRBD2 (5 bases). This TCR came from a man aged 50 to 75 who received an inactivated influenza vaccine. CDR3 in amino acids: CASSRTRTDTQYF. CDR3 nucleotide sequence: TGTGCCAGCAGCCGGACTCGCACAGATACGCAGTATTTT.